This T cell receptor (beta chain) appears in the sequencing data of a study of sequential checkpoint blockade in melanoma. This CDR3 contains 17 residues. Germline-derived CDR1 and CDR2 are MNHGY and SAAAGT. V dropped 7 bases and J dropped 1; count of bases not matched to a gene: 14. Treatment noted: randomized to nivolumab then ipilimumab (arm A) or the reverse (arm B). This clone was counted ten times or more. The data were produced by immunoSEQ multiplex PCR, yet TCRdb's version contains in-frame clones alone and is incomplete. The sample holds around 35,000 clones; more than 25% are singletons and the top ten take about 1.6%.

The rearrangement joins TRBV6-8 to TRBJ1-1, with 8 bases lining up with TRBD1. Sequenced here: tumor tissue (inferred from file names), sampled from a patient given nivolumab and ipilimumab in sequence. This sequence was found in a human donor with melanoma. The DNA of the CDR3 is TGTGCCAGCACCCCAAAGGCAGGGGGCGCGTCGAACACTGAAGCTTTCTTT. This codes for CASTPKAGGASNTEAFF.